Following are 10 T cell receptor beta chains from one sample sequenced in a study of identifying expanded T cells in peripheral blood. The repertoire was sequenced with immunoSEQ multiplex PCR; TCRdb's copy has only in-frame clones and lacks some. This table has roughly 81,000 clones, about 83% appearing once. The sequencing input was blood. Every receptor here comes from a person between 18 and 75 years old in good health.

The chain is built from TRBV12-2 and TRBJ2-7; TRBD1, as called in the table, went unchecked against the DNA. TRBV12-2 is a pseudogene locus. CDR3 length: 16 residues. CDR3 residues: CASRSTRQGPVREQYF. The CDR3 nucleotides read TGTGCAAGTCGCTCGACCCGACAGGGACCCGTACGGGAGCAGTACTTC.

This clone was observed a handful of times. CDR3 DNA sequence: TGTGCCAGCAGTTTGATGGGAGGCAATCAGCCCCAGCATTTT. Encoded protein: CASSLMGGNQPQHF. This rearrangement joins TRBV27 to TRBJ1-5; D remains ambiguous. The CDR3 has 14 residues. The V gene lost 3 bases and the J gene lost 2 bases, with 8 bases spanning the gap. Germline-derived CDR1 and CDR2 are MNHEY and SMNVEV (reference sequence).

The chain joins TRBV9 to TRBJ2-7, with D possibly TRBD2 on 6 matching bases. Germline lookup yields CDR1 SGDLS and CDR2 YYNGEE. This CDR3 is 15 amino acids long. V lost 0 bases and J 7 bases, leaving 17 bases between the germline ends. CDR3 region: CASSVDPGLAGEQYF. CDR3 DNA: TGTGCCAGCAGCGTAGATCCAGGTTTGGCGGGAGAGCAGTACTTC.

The rearrangement joins TRBV30 to TRBJ2-1; possible D gene TRBD1, 5 bases. V lost 1 base and J 6 bases, leaving 19 bases between the germline ends. The CDR3 loop spans 16 amino acids. From germline, CDR1 is GTSNPN and CDR2 SVGIG (reference sequence). CDR3 bases: TGTGCCTGGAGTGGGGGCGCAGGGATTTTTTCCAATGAGCAGTTCTTC. The encoded protein is CAWSGGAGIFSNEQFF. Drawing the rest from reference TRBV30 and TRBJ2-1, the complete variable domain is SQTIHQWPATLVQPVGSPLSLECTVEGTSNPNLYWYRQAAGRGLQLLFYSVGIGQISSEVPQNLSASRPQDRQFILSSKKLLLSDSGFYLCAWSGGAGIFSNEQFFGPGTRLTVL.

Comments on this clone: Germline and junction disagree at one end, which may indicate a read error. The chain has TRBV15 and TRBJ2-1, with 10 bases matching TRBD2. Germline V gives CDR1 LNHNV, CDR2 YYDKDF (reference sequence). The CDR3 spans 16 residues. The CDR3 nucleotides are TGTGCCACCAGCGGAGAACTAGCGGGGCTAAACAATGAGCAGTTCTTC. Its protein product is CATSGELAGLNNEQFF.

The chain combines TRBV20-1 with TRBJ2-3; D is unresolved. Per the germline V gene, CDR1 is DFQATT and CDR2 is SNEGSKA (reference sequence). The CDR3 is 11 amino acids. The CDR3 spells CMTGSTDTQYF. The DNA of the CDR3 is TGCATGACCGGGAGCACAGATACGCAGTATTTT.

The V and J genes are TRBV10-3 and TRBJ2-1; 11 bases agree with TRBD2. V was clipped by 4 bases and J by 7 bases; unmatched bases: 6. This CDR3 has 15 amino acids. CDR1 and CDR2 from the germline V gene are ENHRY and SYGVKD. CDR3 sequence: CAISGEGLADNEQFF. The CDR3 nucleotides read TGTGCCATCAGTGGGGAGGGACTAGCGGATAATGAGCAGTTCTTC.

V gene TRBV30 combines with J gene TRBJ2-3, with 11 bases aligning to TRBD2. The CDR3 is made up of 17 amino acids. Germline values: CDR1 GTSNPN, CDR2 SVGIG (reference sequence). V dropped 1 base and J dropped 2; count of bases not matched to a gene: 8. The CDR3 sequence: CAWSATGTSGSTDTQYF. In DNA, the CDR3 is TGTGCCTGGAGTGCAACCGGGACTAGCGGATCCACAGATACGCAGTATTTT.

This chain uses TRBV10-1 with TRBJ2-7, with 8 nucleotides matching TRBD2. Losses at the gene ends were 5 bases for V and 6 bases for J; bases not matched to a gene: 18. The length of the CDR3 is 17 residues. Per germline, CDR1 WNHNN and CDR2 SYGVQD (reference sequence). CDR3 residues: CASSPAGEEPRSCEQYF. In nucleotides, the CDR3 is TGCGCCAGCAGTCCAGCGGGAGAAGAACCGAGAAGTTGCGAGCAGTACTTC.

J is TRBJ2-7 and V is TRBV2; a weak D match, TRBD1 (5 bases). V lost 2 bases to trimming and J lost 3 bases, with 11 bases between them. The CDR3 is 14 amino acids. The germline V gene encodes CDR1 SNHLY and CDR2 FYNNEI. The DNA for the CDR3 is TGTGCCAGCAGTGAAAAGTCAGGGAACTACGAGCAGTACTTC. Protein product: CASSEKSGNYEQYF.